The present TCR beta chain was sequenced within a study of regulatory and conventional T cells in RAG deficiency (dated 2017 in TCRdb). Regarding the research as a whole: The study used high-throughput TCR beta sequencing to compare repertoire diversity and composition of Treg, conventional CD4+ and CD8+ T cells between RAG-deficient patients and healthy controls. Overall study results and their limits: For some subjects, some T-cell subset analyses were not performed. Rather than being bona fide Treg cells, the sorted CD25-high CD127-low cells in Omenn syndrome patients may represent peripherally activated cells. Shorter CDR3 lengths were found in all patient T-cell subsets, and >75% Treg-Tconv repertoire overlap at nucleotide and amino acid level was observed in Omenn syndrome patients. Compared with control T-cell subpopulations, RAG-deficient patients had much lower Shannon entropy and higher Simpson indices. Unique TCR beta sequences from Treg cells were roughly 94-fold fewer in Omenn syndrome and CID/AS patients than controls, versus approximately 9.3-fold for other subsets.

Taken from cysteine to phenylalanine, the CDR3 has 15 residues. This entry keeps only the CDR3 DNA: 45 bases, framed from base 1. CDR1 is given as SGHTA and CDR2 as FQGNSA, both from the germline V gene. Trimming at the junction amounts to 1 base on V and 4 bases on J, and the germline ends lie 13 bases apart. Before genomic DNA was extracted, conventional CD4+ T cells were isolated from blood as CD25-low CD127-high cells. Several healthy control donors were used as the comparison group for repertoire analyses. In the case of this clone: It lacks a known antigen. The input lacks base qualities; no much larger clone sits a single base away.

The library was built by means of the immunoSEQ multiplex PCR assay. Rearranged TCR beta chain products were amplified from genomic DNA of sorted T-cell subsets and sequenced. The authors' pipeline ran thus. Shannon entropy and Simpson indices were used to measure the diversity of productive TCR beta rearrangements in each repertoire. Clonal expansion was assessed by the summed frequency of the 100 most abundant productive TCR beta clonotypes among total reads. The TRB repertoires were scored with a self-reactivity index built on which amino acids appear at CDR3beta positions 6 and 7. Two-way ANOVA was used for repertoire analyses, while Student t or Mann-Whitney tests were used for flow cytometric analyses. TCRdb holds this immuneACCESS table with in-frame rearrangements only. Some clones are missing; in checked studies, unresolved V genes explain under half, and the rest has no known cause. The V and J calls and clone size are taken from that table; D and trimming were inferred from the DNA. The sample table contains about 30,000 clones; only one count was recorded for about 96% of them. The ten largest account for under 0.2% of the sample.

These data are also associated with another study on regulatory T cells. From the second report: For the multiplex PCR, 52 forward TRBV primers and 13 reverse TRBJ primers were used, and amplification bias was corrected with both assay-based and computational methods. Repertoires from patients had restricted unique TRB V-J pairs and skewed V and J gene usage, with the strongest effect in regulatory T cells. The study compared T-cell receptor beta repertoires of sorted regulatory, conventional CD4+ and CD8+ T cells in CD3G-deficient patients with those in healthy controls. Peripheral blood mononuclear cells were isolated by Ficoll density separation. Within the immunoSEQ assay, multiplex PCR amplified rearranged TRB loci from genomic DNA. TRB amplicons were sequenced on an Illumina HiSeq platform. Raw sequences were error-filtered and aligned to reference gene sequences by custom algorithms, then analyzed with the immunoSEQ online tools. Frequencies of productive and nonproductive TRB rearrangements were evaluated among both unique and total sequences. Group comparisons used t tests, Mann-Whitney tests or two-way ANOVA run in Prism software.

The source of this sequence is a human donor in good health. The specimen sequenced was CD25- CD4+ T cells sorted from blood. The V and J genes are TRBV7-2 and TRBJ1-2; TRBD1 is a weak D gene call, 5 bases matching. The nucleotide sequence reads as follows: TGTGCCAGCAGCTTAGAACCGGGACTCTCCTATGGCTACACCTTC. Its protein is CASSLEPGLSYGYTF.